A selection of T cell receptor beta chains follows, all from one sample in a study of blood T cell repertoires in COVID-19. Profiling relied on immunoSEQ multiplex PCR, and the TCRdb table lists in-frame clones only, not all of them. The sample yields around 63,000 clones, 73% seen once. Sequences were obtained from peripheral blood. The receptors were gathered from a woman aged 50 to 65 with active or convalescent COVID-19. Both conserved end residues are part of each CDR3. D genes are given only for firm matches. Size values are once, few and many counts, or a class for expanded clones, and some rows have none.

>few|TRBD2|TRBV27|TRBJ2-7
TGTGCCAGCAGTTCTAGCGGAGTGACACTAGGGCAGTACTTC
CASSSSGVTLGQYF
>.|.|TRBV29-1|TRBJ2-4
TGCAGCGTTGCTAGAGGCCAAAACATTCAGTACTTC
CSVARGQNIQYF
>.|TRBD1|TRBV30|TRBJ2-2
TGTGCCTGGAGGGGACAGTCTGGGACCGGGGAGCTGTTTTTT
CAWRGQSGTGELFF
>.|.|TRBV7-8|TRBJ2-7
TGTGCCAGCAGCTTAGGAGGTGGCAACTCCTACGAGCAGTACTTC
CASSLGGGNSYEQYF
>.|TRBD2|TRBV14|TRBJ2-7
TGTGCCAGCAGCCTTTCCGGGACTAGCGGTGTCTACGAGCAGTACTTC
CASSLSGTSGVYEQYF
>few|TRBD1|TRBV2|TRBJ2-5
TGTGCCAGCAGTGACGGACAGGGGCAAGAGACCCAGTACTTC
CASSDGQGQETQYF
>.|.|TRBV10-3|TRBJ1-6
TGTGCCATCAGTGCAGGGGACCCCTATAATTCACCCCTCCACTTT
CAISAGDPYNSPLHF
>.|TRBD1|TRBV19|TRBJ1-5
TGTGCCAGTAGTACCCGGGACAGGGGGTTTCAGCCCCAGCATTTT
CASSTRDRGFQPQHF
>many|.|TRBV3-1/TRBV3-2|TRBJ2-2
TGTGCCAGCAGCCTCGCCGCGGGCCGGGAGCTGTTTTTT
CASSLAAGRELFF
>.|.|TRBV19|TRBJ2-5
TGTGCCAGTAGTATATCAGCGCGGGAGACCCAGTACTTC
CASSISARETQYF
>.|.|TRBV5-1|TRBJ2-7
TGCGCCAGCAGCTCCGCGCGCGAGCAGTACTTC
CASSSAREQYF
>.|TRBD1|TRBV7-8|TRBJ1-2
TGTGCCAGCAGCTTCTCGGACAGGGGATCTGGGGGCTACACCTTC
CASSFSDRGSGGYTF
>.|TRBD1|TRBV27|TRBJ1-5
TGTGCCAGCAGTTTAAGCCCCGGACAGGGCAGCAATCAGCCCCAGCATTTT
CASSLSPGQGSNQPQHF
>.|.|TRBV11-2|TRBJ1-1
TGTGCCAGCAGCCTAGGGGCCGACAGGGAAGCTTTCTTT
CASSLGADREAFF
>many|TRBD2|TRBV28|TRBJ2-7
TGTGCCAGCAGTTTATCGGGTAGCGGGAGGGCCGAGCAGTACTTC
CASSLSGSGRAEQYF
>.|.|TRBV6-5|TRBJ2-7
TGTGCCAGCATTCAGAGGAGCATCCACGAGCAGTACTTC
CASIQRSIHEQYF
>.|.|TRBV21-1|TRBJ2-7
TGTGCCAACCGACAGGGCCCCTACGAGCAGTACTTC
CANRQGPYEQYF